This TCR beta chain derives from a study of HIV-infected children after antiretroviral therapy interruption (dated by TCRdb to about 2019). About the study as a whole: Eight children were included: four on planned treatment interruption and four on continuous treatment, all with CD4+ count above 500 and viral load below 50 copies/ml. A median age of approximately 9.1 years was recorded in the interruption group, and a median age of roughly 8 years was recorded in the continuous treatment group. Recorded exposure to EBV and CMV was present in most of the participating children. Interruption-arm samples came from week 0, week 12, end of interruption (week 24 or 48), and about 3 years after study end. In the continuous-treatment arm, samples from corresponding weeks 0, 48 and 150 were analyzed. TCR repertoires were compared between children on planned treatment interruption and children on continuous antiretroviral treatment, alongside thymic output measurements. Here is what the overall study found, with its caveats: The small number of patients is a limitation of the study, so the data should be interpreted with caution. An increase in the naive CD4+ Gini coefficient was observed by the end of treatment interruption, suggesting clonal expansion, and a return to baseline was observed by 3 years. In the naive CD4+ repertoires of PTI patients, CDR3 sharing between time points dropped after the start of interruption, while many sequences were shared between the end of interruption and 3 years later. The sorted CD45RA+ naive cells might contain minor non-naive CD45RA+ populations, such as EMRA or stem memory cells.

This specimen's treatment or condition label, interpreted: PENTA 11 planned treatment interruption arm or continuous ART arm. Participants were children from the United Kingdom aged 2 to 15 years who had received at least three-drug ART for at least 24 weeks. The study required cryopreserved PBMCs containing at least 5 million viable cells, and several candidate patients were excluded because of low viable PBMC yield. Naive CD4+ CD45RA+ CD45RO- T cells were FACS-sorted from thawed PBMCs on a FACSAria III cell sorter. Sorted cells were fixed, and RNA was extracted using the RNeasy FFPE kit followed by the RNeasy Micro kit. The CDR3 contains 16 residues, cysteine and phenylalanine counted. Left in the record is the CDR3 DNA by itself, 48 bases read in frame from the first base. Germline trimming amounts to 2 bases on V and 7 bases on J, with 5 as the count of junction bases outside the gene matches.

Many counts were recorded for this clonotype. No cognate antigen has been identified for it. Within one base of it there is no much larger clone, and no base qualities were kept. Libraries came from 3' RACE. To correct PCR amplification bias, TCR libraries were generated from RNA with a 3' RACE protocol that used unique molecular identifiers. Up to about 12 amplicon libraries were pooled and sequenced on an Illumina MiSeq with v2 2x250 paired-end chemistry. For the original study's pipeline: Reads were processed with Decombinator for assignment of V and J genes and CDR3, and barcode-based correction of errors and PCR bias was applied. Before Gini coefficients were calculated with the R ineq package, the repertoires were subsampled to the same depth. Three approaches were used to assess CDR3 similarity: GLIPH, Hamming distance and a shared triplet metric. TCRdb passed the public sequencing reads through fastp at Q25 and MiXCR, retaining productive beta sequences. Every entry covers one CDR3 protein and lists the most common genes and DNA from its rows. TCRdb's processing, not the authors' own work, is the source of the V and J calls. Here the sample has some 40,000 distinct CDR3 sequences; about 7% occur a single time. Approximately 0.9% of the sample lies in the top ten.

This sequence originates from a pool of human donors with HIV. Sequenced material: CD45RA+ CD4+ T cells from PBMCs, pooled from several time points, taken from a donor given antiretroviral therapy, either interrupted or continuous. The intended sense of this specimen's cell subset or site label: naive CD4+ CD45RA+ CD45RO- T cells. This sequence uses TRBV12-3 or TRBV12-4 and TRBJ2-1; 13 central bases correspond to TRBD2. The nucleotide sequence is TGTGCCAGCAGTTTAAGTTGGACTAGCGGGAGTAATGAGCAGTTCTTC. This sequence encodes CASSLSWTSGSNEQFF.